The sequence of this T cell receptor beta chain was determined in a study of T cells after yellow fever vaccination. The wider study: SMART-Seq v4 Ultra Low Input handled preparation of low-cell-number fractions. Findings and caveats of the study: Subsequent to the booster, the majority of primary-vaccination clones reappeared (96% CD4, 70% to 90% CD8). Compared with primary, the secondary response was weaker and peaked at day 5, not 15.

In the case of this clonotype: Its antigen is undetermined.

V shed 8 bases and J 5 bases; nucleotides not matched to a gene: 4. The CDR3 has 13 amino acids. By 5'RACE template switching, TCR cDNA was produced, with a universal primer site and UMIs added in the process. TCRdb re-analysed the 5' RACE reads in MiXCR, keeping a single row per CDR3 protein. The sample has almost 600,000 distinct CDR3 sequences, approximately 12% seen once; the top ten hold around an eighth. This receptor was identified in a man aged 25 to 40 who received the YFV17D yellow fever vaccine. The rearrangement joins TRBV12-3 or TRBV12-4 to TRBJ2-1; TRBD1 matches at 9 bases. This specimen consisted of PBMCs, obtained on the day of the yellow fever booster vaccination. DNA of the CDR3: TGTGCCAGCGGACAGGGGTGGAACAATGAGCAGTTCTTC. Encoded protein: CASGQGWNNEQFF.